Each of the 15 T cell receptor beta chains below was sequenced from the same sample in a study of early T cells in non-severe SARS-CoV-2 infection. TCRdb reprocessed the 5' RACE reads via MiXCR and lists one record per CDR3 protein. The table records tens of thousands of distinct CDR3 sequences, approximately 7.2% of them present only once. Sample: whole blood, taken at baseline. Source of these receptors: an adult who was a healthcare worker with PCR-confirmed SARS-CoV-2 infection or an uninfected control (not recorded which).

This clonotype is labeled medium-sized (0.01 to 0.1%). The genes are TRBV10-2 and TRBJ2-1; 9 bases align to TRBD2. In germline, CDR1 is WSHSY, CDR2 SAAADI. Trimming at V came to 0 bases and at J to 5 bases, leaving 5 bases not matched to a gene. The CDR3 sequence is 16 residues long. CDR3 protein: CASSESASGGNNEQFF. The CDR3 bases are TGCGCCAGCAGTGAGTCGGCCAGCGGGGGGAACAATGAGCAGTTCTTC.

The V and J genes are TRBV7-3 and TRBJ2-1; 7 bases match TRBD1. Germline V lookup: CDR1 SGHTA, CDR2 FQGTGA. This CDR3 is 14 amino acids long. J lost 2 bases, V lost 5 bases, and 3 bases had no gene match. The CDR3 loop is CASSIGTAYNEQFF. The CDR3 nucleotides are TGTGCCAGCAGCATAGGGACAGCCTACAATGAGCAGTTCTTC.

This CDR3 reads CASREPGAGYYGYTF. CDR3 DNA sequence: TGTGCCAGCAGAGAACCGGGGGCCGGGTACTATGGCTACACCTTC. The gene calls are TRBV6-2 or TRBV6-3 and TRBJ1-2, with a weak D call TRBD1 (6 bases). Germline assignment: CDR1 MNHEY and CDR2 SVGEGT. This CDR3 is 15 amino acids long. V was shortened by 6 bases and J by 3 bases, with 17 bases between the two germline ends.

For the CDR3, the DNA is TGTGCCTGGAGTGGGGTGCAGGGAAGTTCACCCCTCCACTTT. Translated, it gives CAWSGVQGSSPLHF. The chain uses TRBV30 and TRBJ1-6; D is possibly TRBD1 (5 bases). In germline, CDR1 is GTSNPN, CDR2 SVGIG (reference sequence). CDR3 size: 14 residues. Trimming removed 1 base at V and 9 bases at J, with 13 bases between.

The rearrangement joins TRBV18 to TRBJ1-6; TRBD1 matches at 7 bases. Unmatched junction bases numbered 10, after V lost 4 bases and J lost 7 bases. Looked up from germline, CDR1 is KGHSH and CDR2 is LQKENI. CDR3 length equals 16 residues. CDR3 sequence (DNA): TGTGCCAGCTCACGACAGGGCCCTGGCGGCAATTCACCCCTCCACTTT. Amino acids: CASSRQGPGGNSPLHF.

This clonotype has just a few counts. J is TRBJ1-3 and V is TRBV24-1; tentatively, D is TRBD1 (5 bases). This CDR3 has 13 amino acids. Trimming took 12 bases from V and 4 from J, leaving 15 bases between them. Per the germline V gene, CDR1 is KGHDR and CDR2 is SFDVKD. The CDR3 sequence is CAAASQEGNTIYF. CDR3 in DNA: TGTGCCGCCGCCTCACAGGAAGGAAACACCATATATTTT.

In this sample, this clonotype turned up a few times. The chain carries TRBV4-3 and TRBJ2-2; 12 nucleotides match TRBD1. V lost 4 bases, J lost 7 bases, and 7 bases stayed unmatched. Germline-derived CDR1 and CDR2 are LGHNA and YSLEER. CDR3 length: 16 amino acids. The CDR3 loop is CASSPGQGALYGELFF. The CDR3 nucleotides are TGCGCCAGCAGCCCGGGACAGGGGGCGTTATACGGGGAGCTGTTTTTT.

This clonotype was seen many times. V usage is TRBV12-3 or TRBV12-4 and J usage is TRBJ2-2, with 8 bases fitting TRBD2. This CDR3 contains 15 residues. V was pared by 0 bases and J by 4 bases, with 1 base of the junction left unmatched. DNA of the CDR3: TGTGCCAGCAGTTTAGCGCTAGCGGGCACCGGGGAGCTGTTTTTT. Translated: CASSLALAGTGELFF.

This clonotype was observed a few times. The chain recombines TRBV27 with TRBJ2-7; 9 positions match TRBD1. Germline lookup yields CDR1 MNHEY and CDR2 SMNVEV (reference sequence). Losses at the gene ends were 8 bases for V and 4 bases for J; bases not matched to a gene: 6. The CDR3 is made up of 13 amino acids. The CDR3 spells CASRDREKYEQYF. In nucleotides, the CDR3 is TGTGCCAGCCGGGACAGGGAAAAGTACGAGCAGTACTTC.

Turning to this clonotype: At one of its ends the junction is not consistent with the germline gene, which may arise from a read error. Written as DNA, the CDR3 is TGTGCCAGTAGTAGAGGGACCGTCTCCTTCAATGAGCAGTTCTTC. Its protein product is CASSRGTVSFNEQFF. The V and J genes are TRBV19 and TRBJ2-1; tentatively, D is TRBD1 or TRBD2 (5 bases each). The CDR3 consists of 15 residues. From germline, CDR1 is LNHDA and CDR2 SQIVND (reference sequence).

This clonotype was counted many times. The chain employs TRBV30 and TRBJ2-7; no clear D gene. The V gene lost 2 bases and the J gene lost 6 bases, with 11 bases spanning the gap. Germline CDR1 and CDR2: GTSNPN and SVGIG (reference sequence). The CDR3 is made up of 12 amino acids. CDR3 loop: CAWSRMLSEQYF. For the CDR3, the DNA is TGTGCCTGGAGTAGGATGCTTTCCGAGCAGTACTTC.

This clonotype has a count of ten or more. The chain carries TRBV7-6 and TRBJ2-5; 8 nucleotides line up with TRBD2. There are 16 residues in the CDR3. Germline V lookup: CDR1 SGHVS, CDR2 FNYEAQ. V trimming: 0 bases; J trimming: 13 bases; junction bases outside the gene matches: 16. The CDR3 sequence: CASSLAERGRGSGAYF. The CDR3 coding sequence is TGTGCCAGCAGCTTAGCCGAGCGGGGGAGAGGTTCAGGGGCGTACTTC.

In its sample, this clonotype was seen once. A much larger clone differs by one base, so this may be a read error. J is TRBJ2-7 and V is TRBV6-1; 8 positions agree with TRBD2. CDR1 and CDR2 from the germline V gene are MNHNS and SASEGT. V was pared by 1 base and J by 2 bases, with 4 bases of the junction left unmatched. The CDR3 length is 15 residues. The CDR3 region is CASSEDSGEAYEQYF. DNA of the CDR3: TGTGCCAGCAGTGAAGATAGCGGGGAGGCCTACGAGCAGTACTTC.

The table lists this clonotype with a few counts. This rearrangement joins TRBV5-1 to TRBJ2-5; 8 bases match TRBD1. Looked up from germline, CDR1 is SGHRS and CDR2 is YFSETQ. The CDR3 length is 16 residues. The V segment lost 2 bases and the J segment 5 bases; nucleotides outside the gene matches: 11. This CDR3 reads CASSLLQGEARETQYF. CDR3 in DNA: TGCGCCAGCAGCTTATTACAGGGGGAAGCAAGGGAGACCCAGTACTTC.

Only a few counts were recorded for this clonotype. The rearrangement joins TRBV13 to TRBJ2-7; no firm D call. V was shortened by 5 bases and J by 2 bases, with 19 bases between the two germline ends. Germline CDR1 reads PRHDT; CDR2 reads FYEKMQ (reference sequence). The CDR3 is 16 amino acids. The DNA of the CDR3 is TGTGCCAGCAGCCCTACCGGCGGAACATCAACCTACGAGCAGTACTTC. The encoded protein is CASSPTGGTSTYEQYF. Based on the CDR3 plus reference TRBV13 and TRBJ2-7, the full variable domain is AAGVIQSPRHLIKEKRETATLKCYPIPRHDTVYWYQQGPGQDPQFLISFYEKMQSDKGSIPDRFSAQQFSDYHSELNMSSLELGDSALYFCASSPTGGTSTYEQYFGPGTRLTVT.